This is a list of T cell receptor beta chains from one sample in a study of PD-L1 blockade in urothelial cancer. The table came from immunoSEQ multiplex PCR; TCRdb's copy has only in-frame clones and leaves some out. In the table there are 45,000 to 60,000 clones, roughly four fifths of which are singletons. The sequencing used PBMCs, collected around atezolizumab (anti-PD-L1) treatment. These receptors came from a man in his forties or fifties with urothelial cancer. The CDR3 runs from the conserved cysteine through the conserved F or W. Each record gives: clone size, D gene, V gene, J gene, CDR3 protein, CDR3 DNA. A D gene is named only where the DNA matches it firmly. Not every row has a clone size; where given, it reads once, few, many or a size class.

>.|.|TRBV2|TRBJ1-2
CASSESPGRGDGYTF
TGTGCCAGCAGTGAATCCCCGGGGCGGGGGGATGGCTACACCTTC
>.|.|TRBV5-5|TRBJ1-5
CASSGGTARQPQHF
TGTGCCAGCAGCGGAGGGACCGCCCGCCAGCCCCAGCATTTT
>.|TRBD1|TRBV5-1|TRBJ2-7
CASGYETGAPYEQYF
TGCGCCAGCGGCTACGAGACAGGGGCGCCCTACGAGCAGTACTTC
>.|TRBD2|TRBV11-2|TRBJ2-2
CASSLGGGSGELFF
TGTGCCAGCAGCTTAGGGGGGGGGTCCGGGGAGCTGTTTTTT
>once|.|TRBV7-2|TRBJ2-2
CASSSPTRVNTGELFF
TGTGCCAGCAGCTCCCCGACTAGGGTGAACACCGGGGAGCTGTTTTTT
>.|TRBD1|TRBV19|TRBJ1-2
CASSSYRGSPDGYTF
TGTGCCAGTAGTAGCTACAGGGGGAGTCCGGATGGCTACACCTTC
>.|TRBD2|TRBV9|TRBJ2-7
CASSVYPRGLAGYEQYF
TGTGCCAGCAGCGTTTACCCGAGGGGACTAGCGGGCTACGAGCAGTACTTC
>.|TRBD1|TRBV6-5|TRBJ1-1
CASSLWPGQRFEAFF
TGTGCCAGCAGCCTTTGGCCGGGACAGCGCTTTGAAGCTTTCTTT
>.|TRBD2|TRBV10-2|TRBJ2-5
CASSEPSGGKETQYF
TGCGCCAGCAGTGAGCCTAGCGGGGGGAAAGAGACCCAGTACTTC
>.|.|TRBV29-1|TRBJ1-3
CSVARDIRRNTIYF
TGCAGTGTAGCCCGGGACATCCGAAGAAACACCATATATTTT
>few|.|TRBV7-9|TRBJ2-3
CASSSLFTDTQYF
TGTGCCAGCAGTTCTTTATTTACAGATACGCAGTATTTT
>.|TRBD2|TRBV5-1|TRBJ2-1
CASHRGDSSYNEQFF
TGCGCCAGCCACCGGGGGGACTCCTCCTACAATGAGCAGTTCTTC
>.|.|TRBV9|TRBJ2-1
CASSERGDLVSYNEQFF
TGTGCCAGCAGCGAAAGAGGTGATCTAGTTTCCTACAATGAGCAGTTCTTC
>.|.|TRBV15|TRBJ2-2
CATSRDRAANTGELFF
TGTGCCACCAGCAGAGACAGGGCCGCGAACACCGGGGAGCTGTTTTTT
>once|TRBD2|TRBV13|TRBJ2-1
CASSPAGTSGSHEQFF
TGTGCCAGCAGCCCCGCCGGGACTAGCGGGAGTCATGAGCAGTTCTTC